The source of this TCR beta chain is a study of post-analysis software for immune sequencing data. Study-wide context: Disease trajectories encompassed relapsing-remitting, secondary progressive and progressive-relapsing multiple sclerosis.

Concerning this clonotype: What it recognizes is unknown.

Study results and limitations: Comparison of patients with controls showed five TRBV segments more frequent in patients, TRBV5-6, TRBV5-1 and TRBV20-1 among them. Strong same-batch co-clustering of samples appeared with F measure clustering. Controls significantly exceeded multiple sclerosis patients in normalized Chao1 diversity.

The V and J ends lost 2 bases and 3 bases, in that order; junction bases with no gene match: 0. Per the germline V gene, CDR1 is MNHEY and CDR2 is SVGAGI. The CDR3 covers 13 residues. Prepared libraries of TCR beta cDNA carried unique molecular identifiers. About 460,000 cDNA molecules were obtained from roughly 0.93 to 9.6 million T cells. TCRdb independently ran MiXCR on the PCR reads; one entry per CDR3 protein. This sample has 350,000 to 450,000 distinct CDR3 sequences; roughly 35% occur once, and the top ten carry roughly 13%. The receptor was isolated from a girl aged 10-17 years with multiple sclerosis. Source material: blood. The J gene is TRBJ1-2, the V gene TRBV6-5; TRBD1 agrees at 7 bases. The chain's CDR3 is CASSYRGHYGYTF. The CDR3 DNA follows: TGTGCCAGCAGTTACAGGGGGCACTATGGCTACACCTTC.